Below are 20 T cell receptor beta chains sequenced from a single sample in a study of blood T cell repertoires in COVID-19. Sequenced by immunoSEQ multiplex PCR; TCRdb stores in-frame clones only, minus some. The sample carries approximately 500,000 clones, 88% recorded once. The sequencing input was PBMCs or T cells enriched from blood (not recorded which). The receptors originated from a woman aged 40 to 50 who had recovered from COVID-19.

This chain joins TRBV7-2 and TRBJ2-7; 11 positions agree with TRBD1. The CDR3 contains 18 residues. Trimming cost V 5 bases and J 4 bases; bases outside gene matches: 16. Germline-derived CDR1 and CDR2 are SGHTA and FQGNSA. The CDR3: CASSHSSFSGTGGYEQYF. In DNA, the CDR3 is TGTGCCAGCAGCCACTCCTCATTTTCCGGGACAGGGGGATACGAGCAGTACTTC.

The chain joins TRBV12-5 to TRBJ2-2; possibly TRBD1 for D (6 bases). V was clipped by 1 base and J by 2 bases, with 8 bases between them. The CDR3 is made up of 15 amino acids. Looked up from germline, CDR1 is LGHNT and CDR2 is FRNRAP. CDR3 bases: TGTGCTAGTGGTTTGGGGACAGCAAACACCGGGGAGCTGTTTTTT. Translated, it gives CASGLGTANTGELFF.

This clone showed up just a few times. The chain joins TRBV19 to TRBJ2-3; the D gene is possibly TRBD2 (7 bases). Germline V gives CDR1 LNHDA, CDR2 SQIVND (reference sequence). The V gene lost 8 bases and the J gene lost 2 bases, with 14 bases spanning the gap. The CDR3 loop spans 14 amino acids. Here the CDR3 DNA reads TGTGCCAGTCGCAAGGGGGGGCACACAGATACGCAGTATTTT. This sequence encodes CASRKGGHTDTQYF.

Concerning this clone: A much larger clonotype is one base distant, so this may be a read error. The chain combines TRBV5-1 with TRBJ1-4; the match to TRBD1 covers 8 bases. V lost 2 bases and J lost 8; bases outside the gene matches: 5. Germline V gene lookup returns CDR1 SGHRS and CDR2 YFSETQ. The CDR3 extends over 14 amino acids. CDR3: CASSFGQGREKLFF. The CDR3 region has the DNA TGCGCCAGCAGCTTCGGACAGGGCCGCGAAAAACTGTTTTTT.

V usage is TRBV19 and J usage is TRBJ1-5; 9 nucleotides match TRBD1. Per germline, CDR1 LNHDA and CDR2 SQIVND (reference sequence). Losses at the gene ends were 4 bases for V and 6 bases for J; bases not matched to a gene: 10. The length of the CDR3 is 16 residues. Written as DNA, the CDR3 is TGTGCCAGTAGTACATTAACACAGGGGGCAGGTCAGCCCCAGCATTTT. Its protein product is CASSTLTQGAGQPQHF.

J is TRBJ2-7 and V is TRBV28; D unclear. Germline lookup yields CDR1 MDHEN and CDR2 SYDVKM. The CDR3 contains 12 residues. Between the trimmed V and J ends, which lost 3 bases and 6 bases, there was a span of 9 bases. DNA of the CDR3: TGTGCCAGCAGTTTGAGGTTTGGCGAGCAGTACTTC. Amino acids: CASSLRFGEQYF.

This clone was seen once. This rearrangement joins TRBV14 to TRBJ2-3, with D perhaps matching TRBD2 (6 bases). Trimming took 2 bases from V and 3 from J, leaving 15 bases between them. Germline V gives CDR1 SGHDN, CDR2 FVKESK. The CDR3 contains 16 residues. The CDR3 sequence is CASSQYSGARTDTQYF. The CDR3 DNA is TGTGCCAGCAGCCAATACTCGGGAGCCAGGACAGATACGCAGTATTTT.

V is TRBV19 and J is TRBJ1-5; D unclear. The CDR3 has 16 amino acids. V was trimmed by 1 base and J by 4 bases, leaving 14 bases between them. The germline CDR1 and CDR2 sequences are LNHDA and SQIVND (reference sequence). The CDR3 bases are TGTGCCAGTAGTATAGGGGTCTCGGGGAGAAATCAGCCCCAGCATTTT. Its translation: CASSIGVSGRNQPQHF. Full variable domain (rest looked up from reference TRBV19 and TRBJ1-5): DGGITQSPKYLFRKEGQNVTLSCEQNLNHDAMYWYRQDPGQGLRLIYYSQIVNDFQKGDIAEGYSVSREKKESFPLTVTSAQKNPTAFYLCASSIGVSGRNQPQHFGDGTRLSIL.

V and J are TRBV27 and TRBJ2-3; weak D call: TRBD2 (6 bases). In germline, CDR1 is MNHEY, CDR2 SMNVEV (reference sequence). This CDR3 spans 15 amino acids. V lost 5 bases, J lost 2 bases, and 14 bases lay in between. CDR3 region: CASSPSAGLTDTQYF. CDR3 nucleotides: TGTGCCAGCAGTCCCAGCGCGGGGCTCACAGATACGCAGTATTTT.

V usage is TRBV24-1 and J usage is TRBJ2-1; the D gene is possibly TRBD2 (6 bases). Trimming cost V 7 bases and J 7 bases, with 13 bases left between them. Germline V gene lookup returns CDR1 KGHDR and CDR2 SFDVKD. CDR3 length: 13 residues. The CDR3 DNA is TGTGCCACCAGGTCTTGGGGGGATAATGAGCAGTTCTTC. The encoded protein is CATRSWGDNEQFF.

The CDR3 nucleotides are TGCGCCAGCAGCCTAGCCCCTAGCGGGACATACAATGAGCAGTTCTTC. Translated: CASSLAPSGTYNEQFF. The rearrangement links TRBV4-3 to TRBJ2-1; 9 bases map to TRBD2. This CDR3 contains 16 residues. Germline lookup yields CDR1 LGHNA and CDR2 YSLEER. Unmatched junction bases numbered 8, after V lost 4 bases and J lost 4 bases.

This clone appeared a few times. The rearrangement links TRBV19 to TRBJ1-2; 9 bases line up with TRBD1. Losses at the gene ends were 5 bases for V and 8 bases for J; bases not matched to a gene: 9. The CDR3 is made up of 14 amino acids. The germline CDR1 and CDR2 sequences are LNHDA and SQIVND (reference sequence). The CDR3 reads CASSSEQGAGGYTF. CDR3 sequence (DNA): TGTGCCAGTAGTTCGGAACAGGGGGCGGGAGGCTACACCTTC.

The chain's CDR3 is CASSRGETAQYF. CDR3 nucleotides: TGTGCCAGCTCAAGGGGCGAAACGGCCCAGTACTTC. The rearrangement joins TRBV12-3 or TRBV12-4 to TRBJ2-5; maybe TRBD1 (5 bases). Trimming removed 8 bases at V and 9 bases at J, with 16 bases between. The CDR3 consists of 12 residues.

The chain joins TRBV6-2 or TRBV6-3 to TRBJ2-1; 7 bases map to TRBD2. Germline V lookup: CDR1 MNHEY, CDR2 SVGEGT. J was trimmed by 15 bases and V by 5 bases; bases with no gene match: 7. The CDR3 has 11 amino acids. CDR3 DNA: TGTGCCAGCAGTAGAGCGGGGAGTTGGTTCTTC. Translating it yields CASSRAGSWFF.

The chain combines TRBV19 with TRBJ2-2; 11 nucleotides line up with TRBD2. Germline-derived CDR1 and CDR2 are LNHDA and SQIVND (reference sequence). The CDR3 loop spans 15 amino acids. V was pared by 4 bases and J by 6 bases, with 4 bases of the junction left unmatched. CDR3 coding DNA: TGTGCCAGTAGTAGACTAGCGGGAACGGCCGGGGAGCTGTTTTTT. Its translation is CASSRLAGTAGELFF.

This chain connects TRBV6-2 or TRBV6-3 to TRBJ2-7; TRBD2 aligns across 11 bases. V gave up 6 bases and J gave up 3 bases; unmatched junction bases: 4. This CDR3 has 14 residues. Germline values: CDR1 MNHEY, CDR2 SVGEGT. The CDR3 loop reads CASSRGLADYEQYF. The DNA of the CDR3 is TGTGCCAGCAGCCGGGGACTAGCGGACTACGAGCAGTACTTC.

The chain carries TRBV5-8 and TRBJ1-5; D may be TRBD1 (5 bases). V lost 0 bases to trimming and J lost 7 bases, with 14 bases between them. The CDR3 has 15 amino acids. Germline V CDR1 and CDR2: SGHTS, YDEGEE. Here the CDR3 reads CASSLEARDAQPQHF. CDR3 nucleotide sequence: TGTGCCAGCAGCTTGGAAGCCAGGGATGCCCAGCCCCAGCATTTT. The complete variable domain, with remaining parts taken from reference TRBV5-8 and TRBJ1-5, reads EAGVTQSPTHLIKTRGQQATLRCSPISGHTSVYWYQQALGLGLQFLLWYDEGEERNRGNFPPRFSGRQFPNYSSELNVNALELEDSALYLCASSLEARDAQPQHFGDGTRLSIL.

The rearrangement uses TRBV2 and TRBJ2-5; 7 bases are shared with TRBD2. V lost 7 bases to trimming and J lost 1 base; unmatched junction nucleotides: 3. Germline V gives CDR1 SNHLY, CDR2 FYNNEI. This CDR3 is 13 amino acids long. The CDR3 protein is CASTLAVQETQYF. For the CDR3, the DNA is TGTGCCAGCACGCTAGCGGTCCAAGAGACCCAGTACTTC.

V is TRBV2 and J is TRBJ1-4; no definite D call. Germline V gene sequence: CDR1 SNHLY, CDR2 FYNNEI. This CDR3 is built from 13 residues. V dropped 10 bases and J dropped 5 bases, with 14 bases sitting between them. The CDR3 reads CATRRRQNEKLFF. CDR3 coding DNA: TGTGCCACGCGACGGAGGCAAAATGAAAAACTGTTTTTT.

V is TRBV14 and J is TRBJ2-1; 12 bases agree with TRBD2. The CDR3 covers 15 residues. V shed 4 bases and J 6 bases; nucleotides not matched to a gene: 4. Germline V CDR1 and CDR2: SGHDN, FVKESK. CDR3 sequence: CASSRLAGGSNEQFF. The CDR3 DNA follows: TGTGCCAGCAGCCGCCTAGCGGGAGGGTCCAATGAGCAGTTCTTC.